This entry lists 20 T cell receptor beta chains sequenced from one sample in a study of blood T cell repertoires in COVID-19. This table comes from immunoSEQ multiplex PCR, and its TCRdb copy is limited to in-frame clones, with some not included. The repertoire consists of about 140,000 clones, with 75% to 90% occurring once and the leading ten covering roughly 9.6%. Sequencing was carried out using peripheral blood. These receptors were obtained from a woman older than 75 with acute or convalescent COVID-19.

The chain joins TRBV27 to TRBJ2-2; D is perhaps TRBD1 (6 bases). V lost 1 base and J lost 4, with 13 bases in between. The CDR3 spans 16 residues. Germline CDR1 reads MNHEY; CDR2 reads SMNVEV (reference sequence). The CDR3 region has the DNA TGTGCCAGCAGTTTATATACAGGGTTCCCCACCGGGGAGCTGTTTTTT. Protein: CASSLYTGFPTGELFF.

A single count supports this clone. CDR3 sequence reads: CASSQTGFSNQPQHF. The CDR3 nucleotides are TGTGCCAGCAGCCAGACAGGGTTCAGCAATCAGCCCCAGCATTTT. This chain connects TRBV7-2 to TRBJ1-5; 7 nucleotides agree with TRBD1. Germline assignment: CDR1 SGHTA and CDR2 FQGNSA. The CDR3 runs to 15 residues. The V and J ends lost 5 bases and 1 base, in that order; junction bases with no gene match: 5.

The genes are TRBV5-1 and TRBJ1-1; D is uncertain. The CDR3 runs to 14 residues. The germline V and J ends were trimmed by 1 base and 2 bases, with 9 bases remaining between them. CDR1 and CDR2 from the germline V gene are SGHRS and YFSETQ. CDR3 loop: CASSLSSVNTEAFF. CDR3 in DNA: TGCGCCAGCAGCTTGTCCAGTGTCAACACTGAAGCTTTCTTT.

The chain is built from TRBV27 and TRBJ2-2, with 9 positions matching TRBD1. Germline trimming cut 5 bases from V and 7 bases from J; bases unmatched to any gene: 11. The CDR3 extends over 16 amino acids. Germline values: CDR1 MNHEY, CDR2 SMNVEV (reference sequence). The CDR3 spells CASSRPTGGKIGELFF. CDR3 nucleotides: TGTGCCAGCAGTCGACCTACAGGGGGCAAGATCGGGGAGCTGTTTTTT.

The chain links TRBV6-2 or TRBV6-3 to TRBJ1-1; a possible D gene is TRBD1 (5 bases). Germline V gene lookup returns CDR1 MNHEY and CDR2 SVGEGT. With 3 bases removed from V and 0 bases from J, the gap between germline ends came to 14 bases. This CDR3 is built from 16 residues. CDR3 in DNA: TGTGCCAGCAGTTATACACCTAGGGGTATGAACACTGAAGCTTTCTTT. Encoded protein: CASSYTPRGMNTEAFF.

The count of this clone is one. The rearrangement joins TRBV2 to TRBJ2-1; TRBD2 matches at 8 bases. Trimming at V came to 4 bases and at J to 7 bases, leaving 9 bases not matched to a gene. The CDR3 sequence is 15 residues long. Germline values: CDR1 SNHLY, CDR2 FYNNEI. CDR3 coding DNA: TGTGCCAGCAGTGTTGAGCGGGGGTTAGGTAATGAGCAGTTCTTC. It encodes CASSVERGLGNEQFF.

This sequence joins TRBV6-6 and TRBJ1-4; 7 positions agree with TRBD1. The CDR3 covers 14 residues. V was clipped by 5 bases and J by 6 bases; unmatched bases: 6. The germline gives CDR1 MNHNY, CDR2 SVGAGI (reference sequence). CDR3 sequence (DNA): TGTGCCAGCAGTCCATCGGGACAGTATGAAAAACTGTTTTTT. This codes for CASSPSGQYEKLFF.

This clone was counted only a few times. This chain's CDR3 is CASSLGVAGGPLGNEQFF. CDR3 DNA sequence: TGTGCCAGCAGCCTCGGGGTAGCGGGGGGTCCCCTAGGGAATGAGCAGTTCTTC. The rearrangement links TRBV7-8 to TRBJ2-1, with TRBD2 identical over 10 bases. This CDR3 contains 18 residues. Looked up from germline, CDR1 is SGHVS and CDR2 is FQNEAQ. The V gene end was trimmed by 5 bases and the J gene end by 7 bases; junction bases not matched to a gene: 17.

The chain couples TRBV4-2 to TRBJ1-2, with TRBD1 identical over 9 bases. This CDR3 is built from 13 residues. CDR1 and CDR2 (germline): LGHNA, YNFKEQ. The V gene end was trimmed by 5 bases and the J gene end by 3 bases; junction bases not matched to a gene: 1. In nucleotides, the CDR3 is TGTGCCAGCAGCGGGGACAGGGACTATGGCTACACCTTC. It yields the protein CASSGDRDYGYTF.

The chain carries TRBV19 and TRBJ2-2; D may be TRBD1 (5 bases). Germline loops: CDR1 LNHDA, CDR2 SQIVND (reference sequence). This CDR3 has 15 residues. V dropped 2 bases and J dropped 3 bases, with 10 bases sitting between them. CDR3 in DNA: TGTGCCAGTAGTATAACTCAGGGATACACCGGGGAGCTGTTTTTT. Its translation is CASSITQGYTGELFF.

The chain joins TRBV7-3 to TRBJ2-1, with 10 nucleotides matching TRBD2. V shed 2 bases and J 8 bases; nucleotides not matched to a gene: 6. CDR1 SGHTA and CDR2 FQGTGA come from the germline V gene. CDR3 size: 15 residues. The CDR3 here is CASSLQRGGLDEQFF. The CDR3 DNA reads as TGTGCCAGCAGCTTACAGCGGGGGGGCCTAGATGAGCAGTTCTTC. The full variable domain, in which reference TRBV7-3 and TRBJ2-1 provide the parts outside the CDR3, is GAGVSQTPSNKVTEKGKYVELRCDPISGHTALYWYRQSLGQGPEFLIYFQGTGAADDSGLPNDRFFAVRPEGSVSTLKIQRTERGDSAVYLCASSLQRGGLDEQFFGPGTRLTVL.

The gene calls are TRBV5-1 and TRBJ2-7; 8 bases align to TRBD2. There are 15 residues in the CDR3. Germline CDR1 reads SGHRS; CDR2 reads YFSETQ. V lost 2 bases to trimming and J lost 2 bases; unmatched junction nucleotides: 6. The DNA of the CDR3 is TGCGCCAGCAGCTTTGGGGTAGCGGGGCCCTACGAGCAGTACTTC. The encoded protein is CASSFGVAGPYEQYF.

V gene TRBV10-1 combines with J gene TRBJ1-1; possibly TRBD1 for D (6 bases). Germline-derived CDR1 and CDR2 are WNHNN and SYGVQD (reference sequence). V shed 9 bases and J shed 8 bases, with 10 bases lying between them. There are 10 residues in the CDR3. CDR3 loop: CARGTGEAFF. For the CDR3, the DNA is TGCGCCAGGGGTACAGGGGAAGCTTTCTTT.

The V gene is TRBV5-6, the J gene TRBJ2-1; 10 bases match TRBD2. Unmatched junction bases numbered 3, after V lost 0 bases and J lost 3 bases. The CDR3 loop spans 16 amino acids. CDR1 is SGHDT and CDR2 is YYEEEE in the germline V gene. The CDR3 nucleotides are TGTGCCAGCAGCTTGGTGGGGACTAGCGACTACAATGAGCAGTTCTTC. It codes for CASSLVGTSDYNEQFF. The complete variable domain, with remaining parts taken from reference TRBV5-6 and TRBJ2-1, reads DAGVTQSPTHLIKTRGQQVTLRCSPKSGHDTVSWYQQALGQGPQFIFQYYEEEERQRGNFPDRFSGHQFPNYSSELNVNALLLGDSALYLCASSLVGTSDYNEQFFGPGTRLTVL.

The table lists this clone with a count of one. The V gene is TRBV12-3 or TRBV12-4, the J gene TRBJ2-2; 7 bases agree with TRBD1. V trimming: 8 bases; J trimming: 6 bases; junction bases outside the gene matches: 6. This CDR3 is built from 13 residues. CDR3 amino acids: CASGTGVAGELFF. CDR3 sequence (DNA): TGTGCCAGCGGAACAGGGGTGGCCGGGGAGCTGTTTTTT.

The chain recombines TRBV20-1 with TRBJ2-1; 9 nucleotides line up with TRBD2. The CDR3 is 15 amino acids. Trimming cost V 3 bases and J 5 bases; bases outside gene matches: 8. The V gene's germline CDR1 is DFQATT and CDR2 SNEGSKA (reference sequence). This CDR3 reads CSASPGLASHNEQFF. DNA of the CDR3: TGCAGTGCTAGTCCGGGACTAGCATCCCACAATGAGCAGTTCTTC.

The chain recombines TRBV19 with TRBJ1-5, with no clear D. Looked up from germline, CDR1 is LNHDA and CDR2 is SQIVND (reference sequence). Trimming took 5 bases from V and 4 from J, leaving 9 bases between them. The CDR3 loop spans 13 amino acids. CDR3 bases: TGTGCCAGTAGTTATAGGGAGAATCAGCCCCAGCATTTT. Amino acid sequence: CASSYRENQPQHF.

The chain joins TRBV5-1 to TRBJ1-1; 7 nucleotides agree with TRBD1. After removal of 4 bases from V and 5 bases from J, the junction contained 11 bases not matched to a gene. The CDR3 consists of 15 residues. Germline CDR1 is SGHRS and CDR2 is YFSETQ. For the CDR3, the DNA is TGCGCCAGCAGCCCGGGAACAGGGGATCGGACTGAAGCTTTCTTT. Its protein is CASSPGTGDRTEAFF. Full variable domain (outside the CDR3, taken from reference TRBV5-1 and TRBJ1-1): KAGVTQTPRYLIKTRGQQVTLSCSPISGHRSVSWYQQTPGQGLQFLFEYFSETQRNKGNFPGRFSGRQFSNSRSEMNVSTLELGDSALYLCASSPGTGDRTEAFFGQGTRLTVV.

The chain links TRBV24-1 to TRBJ1-2; maybe TRBD1 (5 bases). V was cut by 6 bases and J by 3 bases, with 10 bases left in between. The CDR3 has 13 amino acids. The germline V gene has CDR1 KGHDR and CDR2 SFDVKD. The DNA for the CDR3 is TGTGCCACCAGTTCAGGGTCTTACTATGGCTACACCTTC. Its protein is CATSSGSYYGYTF.

The V gene is TRBV10-3, the J gene TRBJ1-1, with TRBD1 as a possible D gene (6 bases). There are 13 residues in the CDR3. Germline-derived CDR1 and CDR2 are ENHRY and SYGVKD. Trimming shortened V by 7 bases and J by 1 base, and 10 bases separated the two germline ends. The DNA of the CDR3 is TGTGCCATCAAGGGACAACAGAACACTGAAGCTTTCTTT. Its translation is CAIKGQQNTEAFF.